This TCR beta chain was profiled in a study of graft-versus-host responses after intestinal transplantation. Concerning this clone itself: Its antigen is currently unknown.

Germline V lookup: CDR1 KGHSH, CDR2 LQKENI. The CDR3 loop spans 13 amino acids. V lost 3 bases and J 1 base, leaving 6 bases between the germline ends. Sequenced by immunoSEQ multiplex PCR; TCRdb stores in-frame clones only, minus some. The sample has 75,000 to 100,000 clones; roughly 89% are singletons. The source was unstimulated CD4+ T cells sorted from spleen or lymph node cells, collected before transplant. This TCR came from a human donor who was the organ donor for an intestinal transplant. This chain joins TRBV18 and TRBJ1-2; perhaps TRBD1 as D (5 bases). CDR3 sequence reads: CASSPGHNYGYTF. The DNA for the CDR3 is TGTGCCAGCTCACCCGGACATAACTATGGCTACACCTTC.